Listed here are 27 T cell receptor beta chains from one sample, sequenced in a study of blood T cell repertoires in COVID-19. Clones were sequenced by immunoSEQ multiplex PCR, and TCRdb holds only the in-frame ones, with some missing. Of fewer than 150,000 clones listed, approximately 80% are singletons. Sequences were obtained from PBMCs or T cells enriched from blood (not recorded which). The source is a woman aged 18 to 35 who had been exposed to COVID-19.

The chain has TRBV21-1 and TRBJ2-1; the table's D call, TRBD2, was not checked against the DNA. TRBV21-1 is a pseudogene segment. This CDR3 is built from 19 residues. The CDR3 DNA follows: TGTGCCAGCAGCAAAGGGGGTTCCGGAGCGGGAAGTTCGGGCAATGAGCAGTTCTTC. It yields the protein CASSKGGSGAGSSGNEQFF.

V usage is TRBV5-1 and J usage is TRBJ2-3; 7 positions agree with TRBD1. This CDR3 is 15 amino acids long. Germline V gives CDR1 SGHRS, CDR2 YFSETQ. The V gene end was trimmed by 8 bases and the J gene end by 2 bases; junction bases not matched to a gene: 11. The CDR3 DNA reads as TGCGCCAGTTCCCAAGGGGGCGGAACCACAGATACGCAGTATTTT. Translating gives CASSQGGGTTDTQYF.

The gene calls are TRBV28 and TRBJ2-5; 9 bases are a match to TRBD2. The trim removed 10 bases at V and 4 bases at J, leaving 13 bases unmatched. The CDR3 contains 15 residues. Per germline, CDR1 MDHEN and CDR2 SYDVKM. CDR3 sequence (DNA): TGTGCCACCCGACTCGGCGGGAGGGCCGTAGAGACCCAGTACTTC. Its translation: CATRLGGRAVETQYF.

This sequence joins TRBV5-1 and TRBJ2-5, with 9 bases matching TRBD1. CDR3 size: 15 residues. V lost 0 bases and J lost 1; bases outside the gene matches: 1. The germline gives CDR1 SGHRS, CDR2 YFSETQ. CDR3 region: CASSLGQGVQETQYF. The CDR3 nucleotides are TGCGCCAGCAGCTTGGGACAGGGGGTCCAAGAGACCCAGTACTTC.

The CDR3 DNA is TGTGCCAGCAGCCGCGCGGGTCTGAATCAGCCCCAGCATTTT. Translated: CASSRAGLNQPQHF. The chain has TRBV14 and TRBJ1-5; D not certain. This CDR3 is built from 14 residues. Looked up from germline, CDR1 is SGHDN and CDR2 is FVKESK. Trimming took off 4 bases at V and 4 bases at J, with 11 bases between the two ends.

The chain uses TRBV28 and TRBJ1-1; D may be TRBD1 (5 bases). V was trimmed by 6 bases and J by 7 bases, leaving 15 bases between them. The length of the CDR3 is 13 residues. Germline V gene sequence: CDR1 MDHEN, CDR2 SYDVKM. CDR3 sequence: CASSPNLGLEAFF. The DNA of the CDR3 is TGTGCCAGCAGCCCTAACTTGGGGCTTGAAGCTTTCTTT.

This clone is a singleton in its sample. CDR3 coding DNA: TGCGCCAGCGCCACAGGGGTTTCTTACAATGAGCAGTTCTTC. It translates to CASATGVSYNEQFF. The chain is built from TRBV5-1 and TRBJ2-1; 7 bases fit TRBD1. V shed 7 bases, J shed 4 bases, and the junction held 8 bases outside the gene matches. CDR1 is SGHRS, CDR2 YFSETQ, per germline. This CDR3 comprises 14 residues.

The CDR3 sequence: CASGRRDIFNEQFF. The CDR3 DNA reads TGTGCCAGCGGACGACGGGACATATTCAATGAGCAGTTCTTC. The genes are TRBV6-5 and TRBJ2-1; the D gene is possibly TRBD1 (6 bases). Germline V gene sequence: CDR1 MNHEY, CDR2 SVGAGI. The CDR3 sequence is 14 residues long. V was cut by 8 bases and J by 6 bases, with 17 bases left in between.

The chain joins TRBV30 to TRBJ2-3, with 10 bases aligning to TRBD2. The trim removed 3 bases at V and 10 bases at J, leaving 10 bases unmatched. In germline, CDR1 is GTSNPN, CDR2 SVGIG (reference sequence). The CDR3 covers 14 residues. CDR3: CAWSLLAGVGAQYF. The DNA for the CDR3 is TGTGCCTGGAGCCTGCTAGCGGGAGTCGGGGCGCAGTATTTT. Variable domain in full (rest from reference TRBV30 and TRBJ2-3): SQTIHQWPATLVQPVGSPLSLECTVEGTSNPNLYWYRQAAGRGLQLLFYSVGIGQISSEVPQNLSASRPQDRQFILSSKKLLLSDSGFYLCAWSLLAGVGAQYFGPGTRLTVL.

The chain's CDR3 is CASTGSSYNSPLHF. CDR3 nucleotide sequence: TGCGCCAGCACGGGAAGCTCCTATAATTCACCCCTCCACTTT. The chain links TRBV4-1 to TRBJ1-6; D remains unclear. The CDR3 consists of 14 residues. V was pared by 7 bases and J by 0 bases, with 7 bases between. Germline CDR1 MGHRA, CDR2 YSYEKL.

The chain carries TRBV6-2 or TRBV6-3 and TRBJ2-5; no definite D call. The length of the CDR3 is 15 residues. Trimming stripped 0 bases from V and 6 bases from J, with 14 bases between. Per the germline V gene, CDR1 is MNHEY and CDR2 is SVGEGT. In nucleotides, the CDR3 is TGTGCCAGCAGTTACTCGACGTTCAGGCCGAAGACCCAGTACTTC. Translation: CASSYSTFRPKTQYF.

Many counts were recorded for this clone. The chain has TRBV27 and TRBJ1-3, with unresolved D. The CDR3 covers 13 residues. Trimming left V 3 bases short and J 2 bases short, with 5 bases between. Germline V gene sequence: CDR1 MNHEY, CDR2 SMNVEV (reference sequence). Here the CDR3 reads CASSFQAGNTIYF. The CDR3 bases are TGTGCCAGCAGTTTCCAGGCTGGAAACACCATATATTTT.

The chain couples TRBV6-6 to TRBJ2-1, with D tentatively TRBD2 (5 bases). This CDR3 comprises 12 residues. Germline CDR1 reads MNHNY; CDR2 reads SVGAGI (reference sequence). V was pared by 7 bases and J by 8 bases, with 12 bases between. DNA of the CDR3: TGTGCCAGCACCCCTGAGGGCCATGAGCAGTTCTTC. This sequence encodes CASTPEGHEQFF.

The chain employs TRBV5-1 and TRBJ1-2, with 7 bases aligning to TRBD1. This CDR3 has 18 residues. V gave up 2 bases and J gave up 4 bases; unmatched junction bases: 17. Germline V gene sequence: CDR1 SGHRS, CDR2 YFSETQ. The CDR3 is CASSFGPPGGSGSYGYTF. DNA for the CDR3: TGCGCCAGCAGCTTTGGGCCTCCAGGGGGATCGGGTAGCTATGGCTACACCTTC.

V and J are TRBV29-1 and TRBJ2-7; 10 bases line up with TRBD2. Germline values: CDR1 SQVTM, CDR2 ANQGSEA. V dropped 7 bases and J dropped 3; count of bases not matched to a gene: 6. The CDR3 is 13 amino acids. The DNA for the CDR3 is TGCAGCGCCCGGGCTAGCGGGAGCTACGAGCAGTACTTC. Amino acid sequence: CSARASGSYEQYF.

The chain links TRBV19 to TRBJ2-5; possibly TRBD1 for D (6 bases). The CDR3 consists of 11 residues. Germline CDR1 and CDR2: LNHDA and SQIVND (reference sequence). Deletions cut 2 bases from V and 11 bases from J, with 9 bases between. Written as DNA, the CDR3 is TGTGCCAGTAGTATACTGGACAGACAGTACTTC. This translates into CASSILDRQYF. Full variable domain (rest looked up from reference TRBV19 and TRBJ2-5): DGGITQSPKYLFRKEGQNVTLSCEQNLNHDAMYWYRQDPGQGLRLIYYSQIVNDFQKGDIAEGYSVSREKKESFPLTVTSAQKNPTAFYLCASSILDRQYFGPGTRLLVL.

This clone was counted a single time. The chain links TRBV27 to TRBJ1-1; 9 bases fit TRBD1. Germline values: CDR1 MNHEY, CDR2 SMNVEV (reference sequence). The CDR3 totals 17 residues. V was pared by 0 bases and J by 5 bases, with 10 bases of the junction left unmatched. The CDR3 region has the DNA TGTGCCAGCAGTTTATCGATAAACAGGGGGCCACGAACTGAAGCTTTCTTT. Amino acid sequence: CASSLSINRGPRTEAFF.

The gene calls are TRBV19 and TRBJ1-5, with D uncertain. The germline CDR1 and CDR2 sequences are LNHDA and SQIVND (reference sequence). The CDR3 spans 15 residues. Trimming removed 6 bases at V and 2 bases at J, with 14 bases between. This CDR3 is CASSDNPRGNQPQHF. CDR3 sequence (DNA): TGTGCCAGTAGCGACAATCCGCGGGGCAATCAGCCCCAGCATTTT. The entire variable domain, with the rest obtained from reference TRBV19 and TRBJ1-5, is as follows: DGGITQSPKYLFRKEGQNVTLSCEQNLNHDAMYWYRQDPGQGLRLIYYSQIVNDFQKGDIAEGYSVSREKKESFPLTVTSAQKNPTAFYLCASSDNPRGNQPQHFGDGTRLSIL.

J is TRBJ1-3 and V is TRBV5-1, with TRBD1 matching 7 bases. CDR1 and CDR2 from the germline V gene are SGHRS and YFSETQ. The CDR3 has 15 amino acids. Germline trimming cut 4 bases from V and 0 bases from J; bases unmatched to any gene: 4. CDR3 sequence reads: CASSTGTASGNTIYF. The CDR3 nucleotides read TGCGCCAGCAGCACGGGGACAGCCTCTGGAAACACCATATATTTT. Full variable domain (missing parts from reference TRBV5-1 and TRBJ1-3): KAGVTQTPRYLIKTRGQQVTLSCSPISGHRSVSWYQQTPGQGLQFLFEYFSETQRNKGNFPGRFSGRQFSNSRSEMNVSTLELGDSALYLCASSTGTASGNTIYFGEGSWLTVV.

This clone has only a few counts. As DNA, the CDR3 is TGTGCCACCAGTGCTTCAGGGGATACAGGGTTGCGCGGCTACACCTTC. Its translation is CATSASGDTGLRGYTF. This chain connects TRBV24-1 to TRBJ1-2, with D maybe TRBD1 (6 bases). The V gene lost 5 bases and the J gene lost 8 bases, with 23 bases spanning the gap. There are 16 residues in the CDR3. The germline gives CDR1 KGHDR, CDR2 SFDVKD.

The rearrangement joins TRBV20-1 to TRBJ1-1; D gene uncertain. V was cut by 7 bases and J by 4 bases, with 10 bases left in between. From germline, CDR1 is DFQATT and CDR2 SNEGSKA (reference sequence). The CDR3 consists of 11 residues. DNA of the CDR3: TGCAGTGGCAGACGGGGCACTGAAGCTTTCTTT. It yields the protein CSGRRGTEAFF.

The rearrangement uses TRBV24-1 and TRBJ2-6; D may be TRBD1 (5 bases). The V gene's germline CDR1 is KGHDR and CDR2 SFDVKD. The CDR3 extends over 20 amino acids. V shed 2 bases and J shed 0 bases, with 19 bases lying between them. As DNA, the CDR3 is TGTGCCACCAGTGATTCTCCAATTTTAGGACATAGCTCTGGGGCCAACGTCCTGACTTTC. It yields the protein CATSDSPILGHSSGANVLTF.

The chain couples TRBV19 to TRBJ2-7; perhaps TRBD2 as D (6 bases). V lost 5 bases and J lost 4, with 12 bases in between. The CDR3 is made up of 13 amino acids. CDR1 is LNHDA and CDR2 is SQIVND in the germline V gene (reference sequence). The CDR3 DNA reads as TGTGCCAGTAGTGGAGGGAGGTCATACGAGCAGTACTTC. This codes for CASSGGRSYEQYF.

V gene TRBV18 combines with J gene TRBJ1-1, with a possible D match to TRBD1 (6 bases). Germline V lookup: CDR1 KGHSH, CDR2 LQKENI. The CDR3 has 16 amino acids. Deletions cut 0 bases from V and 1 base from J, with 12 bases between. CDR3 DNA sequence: TGTGCCAGCTCACCACCTAAAGGACAGCCGAACACTGAAGCTTTCTTT. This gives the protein CASSPPKGQPNTEAFF.

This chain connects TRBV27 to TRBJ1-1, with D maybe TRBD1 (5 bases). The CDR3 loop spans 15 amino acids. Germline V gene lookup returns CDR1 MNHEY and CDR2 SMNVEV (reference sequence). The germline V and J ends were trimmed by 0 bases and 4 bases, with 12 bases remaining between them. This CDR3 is CASSLSYSGGTEAFF. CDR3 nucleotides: TGTGCCAGCAGTTTATCGTACTCCGGGGGCACTGAAGCTTTCTTT.

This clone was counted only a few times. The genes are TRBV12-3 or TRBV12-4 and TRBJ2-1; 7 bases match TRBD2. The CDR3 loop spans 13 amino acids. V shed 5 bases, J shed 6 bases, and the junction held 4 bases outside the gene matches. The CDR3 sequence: CASSRDYFNEQFF. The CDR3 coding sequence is TGTGCCAGCAGTAGGGACTACTTCAATGAGCAGTTCTTC.

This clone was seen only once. The CDR3 DNA reads TGTGCCAGCAGCTCCCTAAGGCGGGGGGGAGAGACCCAGTACTTC. Translated, it gives CASSSLRRGGETQYF. The chain has TRBV11-2 and TRBJ2-5; 9 bases align to TRBD2. CDR1 is SGHAT, CDR2 FQNNGV, per germline. CDR3 length: 15 residues. V lost 4 bases to trimming and J lost 4 bases; unmatched junction nucleotides: 7.